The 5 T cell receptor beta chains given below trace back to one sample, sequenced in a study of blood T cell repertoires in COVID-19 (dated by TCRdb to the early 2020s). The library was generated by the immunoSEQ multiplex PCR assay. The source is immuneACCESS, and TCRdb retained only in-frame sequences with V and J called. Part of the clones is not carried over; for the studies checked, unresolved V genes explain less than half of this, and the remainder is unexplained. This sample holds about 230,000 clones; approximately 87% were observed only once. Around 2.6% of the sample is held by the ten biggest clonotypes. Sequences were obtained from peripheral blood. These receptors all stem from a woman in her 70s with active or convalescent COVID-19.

In DNA form, the CDR3 reads TGTGCCAGCAGTGAAAGGTCGGGGTCCCAGTACTTC. It translates to CASSERSGSQYF. This rearrangement joins TRBV2 to TRBJ2-5, with a possible D match to TRBD2 (5 bases). This CDR3 has 12 amino acids. V lost 2 bases and J 9 bases, leaving 10 bases between the germline ends. Germline V gene lookup returns CDR1 SNHLY and CDR2 FYNNEI.

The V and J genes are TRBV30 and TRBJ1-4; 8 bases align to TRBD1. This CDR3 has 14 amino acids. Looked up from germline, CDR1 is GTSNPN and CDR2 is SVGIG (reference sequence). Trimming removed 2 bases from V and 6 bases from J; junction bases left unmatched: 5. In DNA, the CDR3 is TGTGCCTGGAGTCGGACAGGGTCGGATGAAAAACTGTTTTTT. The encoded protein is CAWSRTGSDEKLFF.

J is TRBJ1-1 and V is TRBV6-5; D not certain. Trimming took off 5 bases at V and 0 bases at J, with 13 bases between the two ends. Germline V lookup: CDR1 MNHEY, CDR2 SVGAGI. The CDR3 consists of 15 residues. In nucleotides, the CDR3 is TGTGCCAGCAGTAGGAGGAGAGGGTTGAACACTGAAGCTTTCTTT. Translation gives CASSRRRGLNTEAFF.

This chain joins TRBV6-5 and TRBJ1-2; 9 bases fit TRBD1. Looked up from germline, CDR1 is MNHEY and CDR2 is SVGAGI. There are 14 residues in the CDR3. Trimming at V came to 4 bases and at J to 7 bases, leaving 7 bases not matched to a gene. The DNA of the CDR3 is TGTGCCAGCAGTTTAGGACAGGGGACTAGTGGCTACACCTTC. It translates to CASSLGQGTSGYTF.

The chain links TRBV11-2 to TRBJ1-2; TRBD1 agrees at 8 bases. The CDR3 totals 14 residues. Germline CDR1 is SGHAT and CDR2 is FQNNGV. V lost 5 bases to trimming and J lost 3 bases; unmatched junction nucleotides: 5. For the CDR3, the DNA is TGTGCCAGCAGCCCAGGGGGCGTCTACTATGGCTACACCTTC. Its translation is CASSPGGVYYGYTF.